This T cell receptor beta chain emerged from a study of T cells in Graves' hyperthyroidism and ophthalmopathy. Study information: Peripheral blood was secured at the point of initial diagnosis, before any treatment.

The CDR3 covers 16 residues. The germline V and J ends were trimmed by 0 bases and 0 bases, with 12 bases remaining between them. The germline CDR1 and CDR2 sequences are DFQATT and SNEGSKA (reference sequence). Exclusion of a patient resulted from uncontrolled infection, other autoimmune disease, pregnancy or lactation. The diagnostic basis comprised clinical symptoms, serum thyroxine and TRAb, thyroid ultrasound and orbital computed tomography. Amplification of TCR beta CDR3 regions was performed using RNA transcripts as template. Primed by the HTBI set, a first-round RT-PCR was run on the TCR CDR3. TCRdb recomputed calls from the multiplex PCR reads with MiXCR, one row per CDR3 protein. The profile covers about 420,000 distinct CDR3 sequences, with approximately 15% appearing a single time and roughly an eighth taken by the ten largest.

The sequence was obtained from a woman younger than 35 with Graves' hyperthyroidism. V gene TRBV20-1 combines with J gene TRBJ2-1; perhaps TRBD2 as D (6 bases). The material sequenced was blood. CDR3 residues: CSARDFAGSSYNEQFF. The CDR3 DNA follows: TGCAGTGCTAGAGATTTCGCGGGGAGCTCCTACAATGAGCAGTTCTTC.